A selection of T cell receptor beta chains follows, all from one sample in a study of glioma-infiltrating T cells. From the multiplex PCR reads, TCRdb called clonotypes with MiXCR, one entry per CDR3 protein. The sample includes fewer than 500,000 distinct CDR3 sequences, more than 35% of them seen just once. The sequenced sample consisted of glioma tissue, nonneoplastic brain tissue, or PBMCs (not recorded which). The receptors come from a human donor with low-grade glioma or glioblastoma, undergoing nonglioma brain surgery, or in good health (not recorded which). The CDR3 runs from the conserved cysteine through the conserved F or W. The order of the fields is J gene, V gene, clone size, D gene, CDR3 DNA, CDR3 protein. D genes are given only for firm matches. The size entry is marked missing in some rows and otherwise reads once, few, many or a size class.

>TRBJ2-3|TRBV2|-|-
TGTGCCAGCATACCGGCCCGGGTTAGCGGAATCACAGATACGCAGTATTTT
CASIPARVSGITDTQYF
>TRBJ1-4|TRBV7-9|few|TRBD1
TGTGCCAGCAGCCCCGGGACAGAAAATGAAAAACTGTTTTTT
CASSPGTENEKLFF
>TRBJ2-3|TRBV7-2|few|-
TGTGCCAGCCGCCGACAGACGGATACGCAGTATTTT
CASRRQTDTQYF
>TRBJ2-1|TRBV12-3/TRBV12-4|-|-
TGTGCCAGCAGCTCCTGGGAGAGCTCCTACAATGAGCGGTTCTTC
CASSSWESSYNERFF
>TRBJ1-1|TRBV6-4|few|-
TGTGCCGGGAGGGGAACAGAGAACACTGAAGCTTTCTTT
CAGRGTENTEAFF
>TRBJ2-1|TRBV6-2/TRBV6-3|few|-
TGTGCCAGCAGCCCCTTTCGACTAGAATCGCTTGAGCAGTTCTTC
CASSPFRLESLEQFF
>TRBJ1-4|TRBV7-9|few|TRBD1
TGTGCCAGCAGCTCCCTCAGGGGGAGGGAAAAACTGTTTTTT
CASSSLRGREKLFF
>TRBJ2-7|TRBV4-1|-|TRBD2
TGCGCCAGCAGCCAAGAGGGAGCGGGAGGTGGATACGAGCAGTACTTC
CASSQEGAGGGYEQYF
>TRBJ1-5|TRBV6-1|many|TRBD1
TGTGCCAGCGGGGACAGGGACAATCAGCCCCAGCATTTT
CASGDRDNQPQHF
>TRBJ1-1|TRBV4-2|-|TRBD1
TGTGCCAGCAGCCAAGATTGGGACAGGATGAACACTGAAGCTTTCTTT
CASSQDWDRMNTEAFF
>TRBJ1-5|TRBV12-3/TRBV12-4|-|TRBD1
TGTGCCAGCAGTTGGGGACAGGGAGTTCGTCAGCCCCAGCATTTT
CASSWGQGVRQPQHF
>TRBJ1-1|TRBV6-6|-|-
TGTGCCAGCAGTTACGACGCGATGAACACTGAAGCTTTCTTT
CASSYDAMNTEAFF
>TRBJ1-5|TRBV2|-|-
TGTGCCAGCAGTGAAGGGCCATCTCTCCAGCATTTT
CASSEGPSLQHF
>TRBJ2-3|TRBV14|few|-
TGTGCCAGCAGCCAAGATCTAACCCTTTGGGGAGGCGATACGCAGTATTTT
CASSQDLTLWGGDTQYF
>TRBJ1-1|TRBV29-1|-|-
TGCAGCGCCAAGTACACGAACACTGAAGCTTTCTTT
CSAKYTNTEAFF
>TRBJ2-5|TRBV5-6|-|-
TGTGCCAGCAGAATCACCGGGACACCGGATGGGGCCCAGTACTTC
CASRITGTPDGAQYF
>TRBJ2-1|TRBV28|-|TRBD1
TGTGCCAGCAGCTCGGGACAGGTTCGGGAGTTCTTC
CASSSGQVREFF
>TRBJ2-7|TRBV28|-|-
TGTGCCAGCAGTTTCGGGGCAGTACCCTACGAGCAGTACTTC
CASSFGAVPYEQYF
>TRBJ2-5|TRBV10-2|few|TRBD1
TGCGCCAGCGGGACAGGGAGAGAGACCCAGTACTTC
CASGTGRETQYF
>TRBJ2-1|TRBV6-1|many|-
TGTGCCAGCAGTGATACCCACACGGGGATCCCTTACAATGAGCAGTTCTTC
CASSDTHTGIPYNEQFF
>TRBJ1-1|TRBV18|few|TRBD1
TGTGCCAGCTCTGGACAGGGGGTTAACACTGAAGCTTTCTTT
CASSGQGVNTEAFF
>TRBJ2-1|TRBV6-2/TRBV6-3|-|-
TGTGCCAGCAGTTCCCAGGGGCGAAGCTACGATGAGCAGTTCTTC
CASSSQGRSYDEQFF
>TRBJ2-1|TRBV27|many|TRBD2
TGTGCCAGCAGTTCTACTAGCGGGGCTCATTACCCTGATTACAATGAGCAGTTCTTC
CASSSTSGAHYPDYNEQFF
>TRBJ2-1|TRBV5-1|few|-
TGCGCCAGCAGCTTTGCAGCTGAGGCCAATGAGCAGTTCTTC
CASSFAAEANEQFF
>TRBJ2-1|TRBV5-4|-|TRBD2
TGTGCCAGCAGCTCTAGGACTAGCGGCCCCGAGCAGTTCTTC
CASSSRTSGPEQFF
>TRBJ1-1|TRBV4-1|once|-
TGCGCCAGCAGCAAGGCGAGGGTTCTGAACACTGAAGCTTTCTTT
CASSKARVLNTEAFF
>TRBJ2-1|TRBV5-1|few|-
TGCGCCAGCAGCTTGGAGGATGAGCAGTTCTTC
CASSLEDEQFF
>TRBJ2-3|TRBV27|-|TRBD2
TGTGCCAGCAGCCCCCGTTCTAGCGGGAGCACAGATACGCAGTATTTT
CASSPRSSGSTDTQYF
>TRBJ1-1|TRBV6-2/TRBV6-3|many|-
TGTGCCAGCACCCTATGGGCGGTGAACACTGAAGCTTTCTTT
CASTLWAVNTEAFF
>TRBJ2-7|TRBV20-1|-|TRBD1
TGCAGTGCTAGAGATCGGGACAGGGGGCCCCACTCCTACGAGCAGTACTTC
CSARDRDRGPHSYEQYF
>TRBJ2-7|TRBV7-3|-|-
TGTGCCAGCAGCTTGGGCTGGAGGTCAGATACGCAGTATTTC
CASSLGWRSDTQYF
>TRBJ2-1|TRBV28|-|TRBD1
TGTGCCAGCCGAAACACAGGGGTGACATACAATGAGCAGTTCTTC
CASRNTGVTYNEQFF
>TRBJ2-5|TRBV6-5|-|TRBD2
TGTGCCATCAGTGACCACACCGGTTACGAGACTAGCGGGAGCGGGAAGACCCAGTACTTC
CAISDHTGYETSGSGKTQYF
>TRBJ2-7|TRBV19|few|TRBD1
TGTGCCAGTACTAAGGGACAGGGGACCTCCTACGAGCAGTACTTC
CASTKGQGTSYEQYF
>TRBJ1-2|TRBV12-3/TRBV12-4|-|TRBD1
TGTGCCAGCAGTCCCTCCAGGGGGCAGGGCGGCTACACCTTC
CASSPSRGQGGYTF
>TRBJ1-2|TRBV20-1|few|-
TGCAGTGCCGGGGGGCCGGGCTACACCTTC
CSAGGPGYTF
>TRBJ2-1|TRBV5-4|-|-
TGTGCCAGCAGCTTATCCCGGGGAAATATCGACAATGAGCAGTTCTTC
CASSLSRGNIDNEQFF
>TRBJ2-3|TRBV14|-|TRBD2
TGTGCCAGCAGCCAAGATCTTTTGGGCGGGAGGAGTTCGAAAACAGATACGCAGTATTTT
CASSQDLLGGRSSKTDTQYF
>TRBJ1-1|TRBV6-1|many|TRBD1
TGTGCCAGCAGTCGGGGACAGGCCATGTCTGAAGCTTTCTTT
CASSRGQAMSEAFF
>TRBJ2-5|TRBV12-3/TRBV12-4|few|-
TGTGCCAGCAGTCCGGACCGTTTGATCCAGTACTTC
CASSPDRLIQYF
>TRBJ1-6|TRBV4-3|many|-
TGCGCCAGCAGCCAAGCCGGCTCTATAAATTCACCCCTCCACTTT
CASSQAGSINSPLHF
>TRBJ1-1|TRBV7-2|-|TRBD1
TGTGCCAGCAGCCGGGGCGGGACAGCGAACACTGAAGCTTTCTTT
CASSRGGTANTEAFF
>TRBJ2-7|TRBV20-1|-|TRBD2
TGCAGTGCCTCCCCGGGAGGGTCCTACGAGCAGTACTTC
CSASPGGSYEQYF
>TRBJ2-7|TRBV11-2|-|-
TGTGCCAGCAGCTTAGGATCCCTAAACGAGCAGTACTTC
CASSLGSLNEQYF
>TRBJ1-1|TRBV5-4|few|-
TGTGCCAGCAGCTTGGAGGTCGGCAGGAACACTGAAGCTTTCTTT
CASSLEVGRNTEAFF
>TRBJ1-1|TRBV11-2|-|-
TGTGCCAGCAGCTTAGTCGGGGCCCCGTTTGGTCGCGCTGAAGCTTTCTTT
CASSLVGAPFGRAEAFF
>TRBJ2-2|TRBV19|few|TRBD2
TGTGCCAGTAGTCCGGGACTAGCGGCAGCCACCGGGGAGCTGTTTTTT
CASSPGLAAATGELFF
>TRBJ2-7|TRBV5-4|-|TRBD1
TGTGCCAGCGCCAGAGGGACAGGGGTTTACGAGCAGTACTTC
CASARGTGVYEQYF
>TRBJ2-7|TRBV6-1|many|TRBD2
TGTGCCAGCATTCTAGCGGGAGGCTACGAGCAGTACTTC
CASILAGGYEQYF
>TRBJ1-2|TRBV19|-|-
TGTGCCAGTAGAATTCTGGTTCCGGGCGACTACACCTTC
CASRILVPGDYTF